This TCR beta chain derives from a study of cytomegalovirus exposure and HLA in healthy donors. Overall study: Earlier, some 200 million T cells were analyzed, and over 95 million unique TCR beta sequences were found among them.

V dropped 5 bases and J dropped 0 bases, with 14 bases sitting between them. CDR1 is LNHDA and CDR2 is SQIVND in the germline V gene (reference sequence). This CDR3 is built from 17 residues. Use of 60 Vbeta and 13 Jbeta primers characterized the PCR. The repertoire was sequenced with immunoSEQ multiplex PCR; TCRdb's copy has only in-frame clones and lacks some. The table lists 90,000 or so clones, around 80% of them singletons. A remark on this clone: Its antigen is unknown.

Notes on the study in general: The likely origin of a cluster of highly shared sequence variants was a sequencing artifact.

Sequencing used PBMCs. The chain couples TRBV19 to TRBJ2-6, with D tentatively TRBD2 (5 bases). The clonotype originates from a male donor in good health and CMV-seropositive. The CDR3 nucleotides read TGTGCCAGTAGTTCGAGGGTCTCCTCCTCTGGGGCCAACGTCCTGACTTTC. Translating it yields CASSSRVSSSGANVLTF.